The entry that follows covers one T cell receptor beta chain sequence. Its cognate antigen is unknown. Repertoires were generated with immunoSEQ multiplex PCR, while TCRdb's copy carries only in-frame clones and drops some. This table holds hundreds of thousands of clones, 85% to 90% found once. This entry is derived from a study of Ad26.COV2.S vaccination and SARS-CoV-2 variants. In germline, CDR1 is SGHNT, CDR2 YYREEE (reference sequence). V lost 4 bases to trimming and J lost 6 bases, with 16 bases between them. The CDR3 totals 15 residues. Treatment reported: around 19 received Ad26.COV2.S at low or high dose, single or two shots; about 5 received placebo; per-sample allocation not given. Day 63 after the first vaccine or placebo injection was the time point for sampling. Findings and limits, study-wide: Placebo recipients had lower spike-specific TCR breadth than vaccine recipients.

The gene calls are TRBV5-4 and TRBJ2-2, with D hard to call. This receptor was obtained from a person aged 18-65 years who received the Ad26.COV2.S COVID-19 vaccine or a placebo. The starting material was peripheral blood, obtained in a trial of Ad26.COV2.S vaccine versus placebo. CDR3 residues: CASSQSDLEAGELFF. The CDR3 DNA sequence: TGTGCCAGCAGCCAGAGCGACCTCGAGGCCGGGGAGCTGTTTTTT.